This TCR beta chain was sequenced for a study of T cell repertoires in cytomegalovirus infection. At the level of the study: Both CMV infection and a matching HLA type were indicated by public TCR beta signatures.

TCRdb itself ran the reads through MiXCR, one entry per CDR3 protein. Among about 890,000 distinct CDR3 sequences listed, roughly a third were seen once. The germline gives CDR1 LNHNV, CDR2 YYDKDF (reference sequence). V lost 0 bases to trimming and J lost 4 bases, with 10 bases between them. This CDR3 comprises 15 residues. This clonotype was seen more than once but under ten times. Its antigen is unknown. The chain joins TRBV15 to TRBJ2-1; TRBD2 might be the D (6 bases). The receptor was derived from a human donor in good health (CMV status not recorded). Some clones in this sample may be carry-over from other donors' samples. The sample in question was cultured CD8+ T cells from PBMCs, obtained from culture after CMV antigen stimulation. CDR3 sequence reads: CATSRERAGYNEQFF. The CDR3 nucleotides are TGTGCCACCAGCAGAGAACGGGCGGGGTACAATGAGCAGTTCTTC.